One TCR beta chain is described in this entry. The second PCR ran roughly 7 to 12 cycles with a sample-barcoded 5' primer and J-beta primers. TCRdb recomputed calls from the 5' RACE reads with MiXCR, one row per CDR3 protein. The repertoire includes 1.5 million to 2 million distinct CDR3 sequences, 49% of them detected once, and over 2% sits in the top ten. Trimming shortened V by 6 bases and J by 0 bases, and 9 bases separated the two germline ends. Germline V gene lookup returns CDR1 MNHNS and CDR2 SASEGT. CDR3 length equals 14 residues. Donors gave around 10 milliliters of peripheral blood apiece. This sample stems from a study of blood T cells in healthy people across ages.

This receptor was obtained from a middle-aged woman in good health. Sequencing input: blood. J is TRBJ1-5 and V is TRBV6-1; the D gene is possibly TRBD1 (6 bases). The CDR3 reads CASSGQYSNQPQHF. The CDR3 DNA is TGTGCCAGCAGCGGACAGTATAGCAATCAGCCCCAGCATTTT.